Listed below are T cell receptor beta chains from one sample, sequenced in a study of T-cell reconstitution after alpha-beta-depleted transplantation in children. TCRdb used MiXCR to reprocess the PCR reads, holding one entry per CDR3 protein. The table lists over 200,000 distinct CDR3 sequences, approximately 10% of them singletons, with about 30% in the top ten. Sequences were derived from PBMCs, sampled before TCRalphabeta/CD19-depleted stem cell transplant. The receptors derive from a child under two years old with acute myeloid leukemia, due to receive a stem cell transplant. The conserved cysteine and the conserved F or W are not part of the CDR3 here.

v_gene,CDR3aa
TRBV7-8,ASSPREGSSYEQY
TRBV5-1,ASSLTGEVPYEQY
TRBV27,ASSLARSGRLGEQY
TRBV12-3/TRBV12-4,ASSTGEHEQF
TRBV24-1,ATQHPLGDSKRNEQF
TRBV2,ASSEVQIYEQY
TRBV6-5,ASSYSGLTYEQY
TRBV7-8,ASSLPPDRGLPNEQF
TRBV29-1,SVPRGPAPYEQY
TRBV12-3/TRBV12-4,ASRLGQRYEKLF
TRBV20-1,SASRQGNSPLH
TRBV28,ASISPPYEQY
TRBV14,ASSRSTTLQF
TRBV12-3/TRBV12-4,ASSWTSGRAYNEQF
TRBV10-3,AISESQRNTEAF
TRBV20-1,SARDGSAYNEQF
TRBV5-1,ASNPLLSGANTGELF
TRBV14,ASRPGQNTDTQY
TRBV6-1,ASSARVGQY
TRBV5-1,ASSVTGYGYT
TRBV24-1,ATSDIQYTGELF
TRBV4-1,ASSQEGTGIILEQY
TRBV4-1,ASSQPGLRNSGL
TRBV29-1,SVSSTFTDTQY
TRBV7-6,ASSLVGGVPNEQF
TRBV25-1,ASSEGWGWTGGPADTQY
TRBV5-6,ASSLVAAYNEQF
TRBV20-1,IARDPAAYNEQF
TRBV7-6,ASSSPRGSTEAF
TRBV5-1,ASRRGLSDTEAF
TRBV20-1,SARGGVATDTQY
TRBV10-3,AISDFSGSGELF
TRBV11-2,ASSPRQGVSGYEQY
TRBV20-1,SASLLRDRGRNEQF
TRBV6-6,ATQREGPREQF
TRBV30,AWRDNSYEQY
TRBV11-2,ASSLPGGYEQY
TRBV27,ATPRGGSVGLF
TRBV7-2,ASSFLNRDSNQPQH
TRBV9,ASSPASGPYGYT
TRBV29-1,SVERQNYGYT
TRBV7-9,ASSSPGANNEKLF
TRBV7-8,ASSSNLAGTTDTQY
TRBV6-5,ASSYSASSYEQY
TRBV28,ASSVARGGGAFEQF
TRBV29-1,SVVWGSNYGYT
TRBV7-7,ASSLSGTSVTGEQF
TRBV7-3,ASSNPVAGDPQ
TRBV18,ASSPLAAGANVLT
TRBV6-5,ASSYAAGGVTDTQY
TRBV2,ASSGRQGSSPLH
TRBV5-1,ASSLGVTNTGELF
TRBV12-3/TRBV12-4,ASRIGTGGDNGGYT
TRBV25-1,ASSGQRYNEQF
TRBV5-6,ASSLGGPRRNQPQH
TRBV10-2,ASSVRKTGKHYGYT
TRBV6-5,ASSYGTGGVNTEAF